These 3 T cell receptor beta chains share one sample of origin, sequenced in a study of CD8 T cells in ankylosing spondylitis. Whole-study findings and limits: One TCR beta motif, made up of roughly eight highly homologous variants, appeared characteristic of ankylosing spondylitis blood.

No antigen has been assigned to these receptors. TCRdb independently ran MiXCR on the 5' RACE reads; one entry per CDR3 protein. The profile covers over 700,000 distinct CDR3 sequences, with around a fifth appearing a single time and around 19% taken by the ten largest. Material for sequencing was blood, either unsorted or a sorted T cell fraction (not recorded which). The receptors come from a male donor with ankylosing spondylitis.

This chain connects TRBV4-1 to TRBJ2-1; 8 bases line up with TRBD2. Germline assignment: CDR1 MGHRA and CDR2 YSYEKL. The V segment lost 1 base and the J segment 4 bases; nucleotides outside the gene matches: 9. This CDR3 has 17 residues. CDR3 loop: CASSQVDLLAGYNEQFF. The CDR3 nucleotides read TGCGCCAGCAGCCAAGTGGACCTCTTAGCGGGGTACAATGAGCAGTTCTTC.

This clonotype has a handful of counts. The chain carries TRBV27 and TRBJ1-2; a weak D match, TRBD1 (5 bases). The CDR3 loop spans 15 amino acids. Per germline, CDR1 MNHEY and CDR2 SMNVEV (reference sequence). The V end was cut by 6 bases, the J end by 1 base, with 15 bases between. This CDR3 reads CASRFYDSDNYGYTF. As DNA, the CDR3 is TGTGCCAGCAGATTTTACGACAGCGATAACTATGGCTACACCTTC.

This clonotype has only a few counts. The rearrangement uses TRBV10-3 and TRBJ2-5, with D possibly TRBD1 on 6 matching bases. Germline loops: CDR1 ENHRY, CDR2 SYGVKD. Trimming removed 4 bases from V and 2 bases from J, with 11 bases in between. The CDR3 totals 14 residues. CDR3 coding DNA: TGTGCCATCAGTGCCAACAGGGTACAAGAGACCCAGTACTTC. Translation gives CAISANRVQETQYF.